This T cell receptor beta chain was documented in a study of T-cell memory formation after mild COVID-19. This clonotype has just a few counts. The CDR3 extends over 17 amino acids. The trim removed 0 bases at V and 7 bases at J, leaving 10 bases unmatched. Germline V gene data show CDR1 as SGHRS and CDR2 as YFSETQ. A single record per CDR3 protein comes from TCRdb applying MiXCR to the 5' RACE reads. The table lists 450,000 to 650,000 distinct CDR3 sequences, 20% to 25% of them singletons. Sequencing used PBMCs or a T cell subset sorted from them (not recorded which). The TCR originated in an adult woman who had mild COVID-19 (a few samples of this study predate the infection). Cell type and time point are not known. The chain is built from TRBV5-1 and TRBJ2-1, with 10 bases lining up with TRBD2. Here the CDR3 reads CASSLDSGGTPRNEQFF. As DNA, the CDR3 is TGCGCCAGCAGCTTGGATAGCGGGGGGACCCCTCGGAATGAGCAGTTCTTC.